Shown below are 27 T cell receptor beta chains from a single sample sequenced in a study of T cell responses to AZD1222 COVID-19 vaccine. Method: immunoSEQ multiplex PCR; TCRdb's copy keeps in-frame clones and lacks some. The sample has some 200,000 clones; more than 85% are singletons. Material: peripheral blood, obtained on day 0 of AZD1222 vaccination. Source of these receptors: an adult in good health.

This sequence joins TRBV5-4 and TRBJ2-1; TRBD2 agrees at 13 bases. The CDR3 is 16 amino acids. CDR1 is SGHNT, CDR2 YYREEE, per germline (reference sequence). Trimming at V came to 4 bases and at J to 3 bases, leaving 4 bases not matched to a gene. CDR3 coding DNA: TGTGCCAGCAGCAACGGACTAGCGGGAGTCTACAATGAGCAGTTCTTC. Protein product: CASSNGLAGVYNEQFF. The full variable domain, rest sourced from reference TRBV5-4 and TRBJ2-1, is ETGVTQSPTHLIKTRGQQVTLRCSSQSGHNTVSWYQQALGQGPQFIFQYYREEENGRGNFPPRFSGLQFPNYSSELNVNALELDDSALYLCASSNGLAGVYNEQFFGPGTRLTVL.

The chain is built from TRBV6-5 and TRBJ1-1; no definite D call. This CDR3 region has 11 residues. V lost 8 bases to trimming and J lost 8 bases, with 12 bases between them. Per the germline V gene, CDR1 is MNHEY and CDR2 is SVGAGI. CDR3 coding DNA: TGTGCCAGCTTCTGGGAACTGGAAGCTTTCTTT. This sequence encodes CASFWELEAFF.

V usage is TRBV5-1 and J usage is TRBJ1-1; TRBD1 might be the D (5 bases). The CDR3 length is 13 residues. The germline gives CDR1 SGHRS, CDR2 YFSETQ. Trimming left V 2 bases short and J 2 bases short, with 7 bases between. DNA for the CDR3: TGCGCCAGCAGCTTCGACAGAAACACTGAAGCTTTCTTT. It is translated as CASSFDRNTEAFF.

V is TRBV2 and J is TRBJ1-1; 7 nucleotides match TRBD1. The ends lost 6 bases at V and 3 bases at J; junction bases unmatched: 1. The germline gives CDR1 SNHLY, CDR2 FYNNEI. CDR3 length equals 12 residues. The DNA of the CDR3 is TGTGCCAGCAGCGACAGGGACACTGAAGCTTTCTTT. Translating gives CASSDRDTEAFF.

The rearrangement uses TRBV5-1 and TRBJ1-2, with D tentatively TRBD1 (6 bases). The CDR3 length is 13 residues. From germline, CDR1 is SGHRS and CDR2 YFSETQ. V shed 6 bases and J shed 1 base, with 10 bases lying between them. CDR3 loop: CASTTQGNYGYTF. CDR3 coding DNA: TGCGCCAGCACCACACAGGGTAACTATGGCTACACCTTC.

The genes are TRBV9 and TRBJ1-2, with 9 bases fitting TRBD1. Looked up from germline, CDR1 is SGDLS and CDR2 is YYNGEE. The V segment lost 0 bases and the J segment 7 bases; nucleotides outside the gene matches: 1. The CDR3 consists of 13 residues. CDR3 in DNA: TGTGCCAGCAGCGTAGACAGGGGGCTTGGCTACACCTTC. It is translated as CASSVDRGLGYTF.

The rearrangement uses TRBV7-9 and TRBJ1-2, with TRBD1 as a possible D gene (6 bases). V lost 0 bases, J lost 2 bases, and 10 bases lay in between. This CDR3 contains 15 residues. The germline CDR1 and CDR2 sequences are SEHNR and FQNEAQ (reference sequence). DNA for the CDR3: TGTGCCAGCAGCTTAGCGGGACACAAAAACTATGGCTACACCTTC. Translated: CASSLAGHKNYGYTF.

The chain recombines TRBV6-5 with TRBJ2-7; the match to TRBD1 covers 12 bases. This CDR3 spans 16 amino acids. Germline CDR1 MNHEY, CDR2 SVGAGI. V shed 4 bases, J shed 2 bases, and the junction held 6 bases outside the gene matches. CDR3 nucleotides: TGTGCCAGCAGTTTGGGACAGGGGGCAATTGCCTACGAGCAGTACTTC. It codes for CASSLGQGAIAYEQYF.

This sequence joins TRBV6-5 and TRBJ1-2, with 7 nucleotides matching TRBD1. This CDR3 contains 16 residues. The V segment lost 0 bases and the J segment 4 bases; nucleotides outside the gene matches: 8. CDR1 MNHEY and CDR2 SVGAGI come from the germline V gene. For the CDR3, the DNA is TGTGCCAGCAGTTACTCCGGGACAGCAACGTTCTATGGCTACACCTTC. Its translation: CASSYSGTATFYGYTF.

The chain recombines TRBV18 with TRBJ1-4, with 7 bases lining up with TRBD1. V dropped 8 bases and J dropped 0; count of bases not matched to a gene: 6. CDR3 length equals 15 residues. CDR1 and CDR2 from the germline V gene are KGHSH and LQKENI. The CDR3 loop reads CASRTGVATNEKLFF. The CDR3 DNA is TGTGCCAGCAGAACAGGGGTCGCAACTAATGAAAAACTGTTTTTT.

In this sample, this clone turned up once. J is TRBJ1-2 and V is TRBV5-1, with 7 bases matching TRBD1. The germline V gene has CDR1 SGHRS and CDR2 YFSETQ. V lost 4 bases, J lost 7 bases, and 16 bases stayed unmatched. CDR3 length: 16 residues. CDR3 loop: CASSPYAGQARTGYTF. The CDR3 DNA reads as TGCGCCAGCAGCCCGTACGCCGGACAGGCGAGGACTGGCTACACCTTC.

The V gene is TRBV2, the J gene TRBJ1-1; tentative D call: TRBD1 (6 bases). Germline loops: CDR1 SNHLY, CDR2 FYNNEI. The germline V and J ends were trimmed by 6 bases and 4 bases, with 15 bases remaining between them. The CDR3 totals 14 residues. The CDR3 loop reads CASSVQGLGTEAFF. CDR3 DNA: TGTGCCAGCAGCGTACAGGGTTTAGGCACTGAAGCTTTCTTT.

The rearrangement joins TRBV2 to TRBJ2-1, with D maybe TRBD2 (6 bases). Per germline, CDR1 SNHLY and CDR2 FYNNEI. The CDR3 runs to 13 residues. Trimming removed 8 bases from V and 5 bases from J, with 13 bases in between. The CDR3 DNA reads as TGTGCCAGCCTGGGGCGGGGTAACAATGAGCAGTTCTTC. Translating gives CASLGRGNNEQFF.

The CDR3 loop is CASRRQGLRTEAFF. The CDR3 nucleotides read TGTGCCAGCAGGAGACAGGGGTTGCGCACTGAAGCTTTCTTT. The chain couples TRBV2 to TRBJ1-1; 8 bases are shared with TRBD1. Trimming cost V 6 bases and J 4 bases; bases outside gene matches: 7. The CDR3 length is 14 residues. Germline-derived CDR1 and CDR2 are SNHLY and FYNNEI.

V gene TRBV19 combines with J gene TRBJ1-4; D is unresolved. V dropped 4 bases and J dropped 8 bases, with 8 bases sitting between them. The germline CDR1 and CDR2 sequences are LNHDA and SQIVND (reference sequence). The CDR3 is made up of 12 amino acids. The CDR3 sequence is CASSKVPEKLFF. DNA for the CDR3: TGTGCCAGTAGTAAAGTGCCCGAAAAACTGTTTTTT.

J is TRBJ1-1 and V is TRBV5-1; no firm D call. This CDR3 comprises 13 residues. The V gene lost 2 bases and the J gene lost 3 bases, with 8 bases spanning the gap. Looked up from germline, CDR1 is SGHRS and CDR2 is YFSETQ. CDR3 sequence: CASSLSQDTEAFF. In nucleotides, the CDR3 is TGCGCCAGCAGCTTAAGCCAGGACACTGAAGCTTTCTTT.

This chain joins TRBV2 and TRBJ2-3; the D gene is possibly TRBD2 (5 bases). This CDR3 has 12 residues. Trimming pared 4 bases from V and 5 bases from J, leaving 7 bases between. In germline, CDR1 is SNHLY, CDR2 FYNNEI. The CDR3 coding sequence is TGTGCCAGCAGTGCGGGGAAAGATACGCAGTATTTT. It is translated as CASSAGKDTQYF.

This chain joins TRBV5-5 and TRBJ1-2; D not resolved. V lost 0 bases and J lost 1, with 10 bases in between. The germline CDR1 and CDR2 sequences are SGHKS and YYEKEE (reference sequence). There are 15 residues in the CDR3. In nucleotides, the CDR3 is TGTGCCAGCAGCTTGGTGCTCTGGGATAACTATGGCTACACCTTC. Protein sequence: CASSLVLWDNYGYTF. Filled out from reference TRBV5-5 and TRBJ1-2, the complete variable domain reads DAGVTQSPTHLIKTRGQQVTLRCSPISGHKSVSWYQQVLGQGPQFIFQYYEKEERGRGNFPDRFSARQFPNYSSELNVNALLLGDSALYLCASSLVLWDNYGYTFGSGTRLTVV.

The V call is TRBV7-7, the J call TRBJ2-2; D unclear. The V gene lost 10 bases and the J gene lost 1 base, with 13 bases spanning the gap. Germline CDR1 is SSHAT and CDR2 is FNYEAQ (reference sequence). The CDR3 has 14 amino acids. The CDR3, as DNA: TGTGCCACCGGCGATGTGGGGAACACCGGGGAGCTGTTTTTT. This gives the protein CATGDVGNTGELFF.

This clone was seen only once. This chain connects TRBV4-1 to TRBJ1-5; D gene unclear. Germline lookup yields CDR1 MGHRA and CDR2 YSYEKL. The CDR3 is 18 residues long. The ends were cut back, 1 base at V and 2 bases at J, with 18 bases in the middle. CDR3 protein: CASSQVGRRSGGNQPQHF. The CDR3 coding sequence is TGCGCCAGCAGCCAAGTGGGCAGGCGCTCTGGGGGCAATCAGCCCCAGCATTTT.

The chain couples TRBV5-1 to TRBJ2-5; 9 bases line up with TRBD1. Germline loops: CDR1 SGHRS, CDR2 YFSETQ. Trimming took 4 bases from V and 5 from J; bases not matched to a gene: 9. CDR3 length: 15 amino acids. The CDR3 region is CASSRLTGGRETQYF. CDR3 coding DNA: TGCGCCAGCAGCCGACTTACAGGGGGCAGGGAGACCCAGTACTTC.

The CDR3 spells CAIRTGEGSPLHF. The CDR3 DNA reads TGTGCCATTCGGACAGGGGAAGGCTCACCCCTCCACTTT. The chain uses TRBV10-3 and TRBJ1-6; 9 nucleotides match TRBD1. The V gene's germline CDR1 is ENHRY and CDR2 SYGVKD. V shed 9 bases, J shed 10 bases, and the junction held 7 bases outside the gene matches. This CDR3 is built from 13 residues.

The rearrangement uses TRBV6-1 and TRBJ1-1; the match to TRBD1 covers 9 bases. CDR3 size: 16 residues. The junction had 10 bases not matched to a gene; V was cut back by 3 bases and J by 5 bases. The V gene's germline CDR1 is MNHNS and CDR2 SASEGT. The CDR3 DNA sequence: TGTGCCAGCAGTGAGGTCCCGGGACAGGGAGTGACTGAAGCTTTCTTT. This encodes CASSEVPGQGVTEAFF.

A few counts support this clone. The chain uses TRBV27 and TRBJ1-1; 8 bases match TRBD1. V shed 6 bases and J 4 bases; nucleotides not matched to a gene: 7. Looked up from germline, CDR1 is MNHEY and CDR2 is SMNVEV (reference sequence). There are 14 residues in the CDR3. The CDR3 loop is CASRKQGGSTEAFF. CDR3 DNA: TGTGCCAGCAGAAAACAGGGGGGATCCACTGAAGCTTTCTTT.

V is TRBV19 and J is TRBJ1-2; no reliable D call. The CDR3 runs to 14 residues. Between the trimmed V and J ends, which lost 3 bases and 1 base, there was a span of 9 bases. Germline V gene lookup returns CDR1 LNHDA and CDR2 SQIVND (reference sequence). The CDR3 bases are TGTGCCAGTAGTATCAGATCTGATAACTATGGCTACACCTTC. Translating it yields CASSIRSDNYGYTF.

This clone appeared a few times. V gene TRBV11-2 combines with J gene TRBJ2-7; 10 bases line up with TRBD2. After removal of 5 bases from V and 5 bases from J, the junction contained 9 bases not matched to a gene. This CDR3 is 15 amino acids long. Germline V gives CDR1 SGHAT, CDR2 FQNNGV. This chain's CDR3 is CASSPQALAGDEQYF. DNA of the CDR3: TGTGCCAGCAGCCCCCAGGCGCTAGCGGGGGACGAGCAGTACTTC.

This clone was counted once. V and J are TRBV6-5 and TRBJ2-7; TRBD2 agrees at 12 bases. CDR3 length equals 15 residues. Germline CDR1 and CDR2: MNHEY and SVGAGI. V lost 0 bases, J lost 6 bases, and 3 bases stayed unmatched. This chain's CDR3 is CASSYSTSGSREQYF. DNA of the CDR3: TGTGCCAGCAGTTACTCGACTAGCGGGAGTCGCGAGCAGTACTTC.